These 27 T cell receptor beta chains were all obtained from the same sample, sequenced in a study of CD8+ T cells in alopecia areata. RNA was extracted and reverse transcribed into cDNA as the sequencing template. Clones were read by immunoSEQ multiplex PCR, and TCRdb kept only the in-frame ones, dropping some. The table includes 80,000 or so clones, approximately 66% detected once. Described treatment: oral pan-JAK inhibitor, 5-10 mg twice daily. The specimen comprised CD8+ T cells sorted from blood, sampled at week 24, from a patient treated with tofacitinib. Source of these receptors: a human donor with alopecia areata.

This chain uses TRBV28 with TRBJ1-3, with a tentative D call TRBD1 (6 bases). Germline assignment: CDR1 MDHEN and CDR2 SYDVKM. The CDR3 consists of 13 residues. V was clipped by 7 bases and J by 0 bases, with 7 bases between them. The CDR3 coding sequence is TGTGCCAGCACAGGGGACTCTGGAAACACCATATATTTT. Its translation: CASTGDSGNTIYF.

This clone appeared once. V is TRBV27 and J is TRBJ2-3; tentatively, D is TRBD1 or TRBD2 (5 bases each). The CDR3 has 13 amino acids. V lost 6 bases and J lost 12, with 19 bases in between. Germline V gene sequence: CDR1 MNHEY, CDR2 SMNVEV (reference sequence). DNA of the CDR3: TGTGCCAGCAGCCCCCCCGAGGGGCTCTCCCAGTATTTT. It is translated as CASSPPEGLSQYF.

This clone was observed once. The chain has TRBV5-1 and TRBJ2-2; TRBD2 matches 7 bases. This CDR3 has 13 residues. J lost 6 bases, V lost 3 bases, and 2 bases had no gene match. The V gene's germline CDR1 is SGHRS and CDR2 YFSETQ. CDR3 nucleotide sequence: TGCGCCAGCAGCTACCGGGGGGCCGGGGAGCTGTTTTTT. This translates into CASSYRGAGELFF.

This chain uses TRBV15 with TRBJ1-4; 7 nucleotides line up with TRBD1. The CDR3 has 14 residues. Germline-derived CDR1 and CDR2 are LNHNV and YYDKDF (reference sequence). J was trimmed by 7 bases and V by 11 bases; bases with no gene match: 13. CDR3 bases: TGTGCCGCGAGACACAGGGGATGGGGTGAAAAACTGTTTTTT. Its protein product is CAARHRGWGEKLFF.

This chain links TRBV19 with TRBJ1-5, with D tentatively TRBD1 (6 bases). Germline CDR1 and CDR2: LNHDA and SQIVND (reference sequence). The CDR3 runs 17 residues. V lost 3 bases to trimming and J lost 0 bases, with 15 bases between them. The CDR3 protein is CASSISDRLYSNQPQHF. The DNA of the CDR3 is TGTGCCAGTAGTATTAGCGACAGGCTGTATAGCAATCAGCCCCAGCATTTT. Drawing the rest from reference TRBV19 and TRBJ1-5, the complete variable domain is DGGITQSPKYLFRKEGQNVTLSCEQNLNHDAMYWYRQDPGQGLRLIYYSQIVNDFQKGDIAEGYSVSREKKESFPLTVTSAQKNPTAFYLCASSISDRLYSNQPQHFGDGTRLSIL.

This chain uses TRBV29-1 with TRBJ2-7; 8 bases are shared with TRBD1. This CDR3 is 12 amino acids long. With 8 bases clipped from V and 3 bases from J, the junction kept 6 bases outside the gene matches. Germline V gene lookup returns CDR1 SQVTM and CDR2 ANQGSEA. CDR3 in amino acids: CSPDRGDYEQYF. Written as DNA, the CDR3 is TGCAGCCCCGACAGGGGAGACTACGAGCAGTACTTC.

This clone appeared once. The chain combines TRBV11-2 with TRBJ1-1; D possibly corresponds to TRBD1 (6 bases). Germline-derived CDR1 and CDR2 are SGHAT and FQNNGV. Between the trimmed V and J ends, which lost 0 bases and 4 bases, there was a span of 18 bases. This CDR3 has 17 amino acids. CDR3 coding DNA: TGTGCCAGCAGCTTAGACCCCCCTCCCACAGGGAGCACTGAAGCTTTCTTT. Its translation is CASSLDPPPTGSTEAFF.

The rearrangement uses TRBV7-8 and TRBJ2-1; D unresolved. Germline V gives CDR1 SGHVS, CDR2 FQNEAQ. This CDR3 is 13 amino acids long. V gave up 1 base and J gave up 10 bases, with 11 bases separating them. The CDR3 bases are TGTGCCAGCAGCTTAGTAGCCGGAAGGGAGCAGTTCTTC. Its translation: CASSLVAGREQFF.

This rearrangement joins TRBV30 to TRBJ2-6; no clear D. V lost 3 bases, J lost 4 bases, and 10 bases lay in between. In germline, CDR1 is GTSNPN, CDR2 SVGIG (reference sequence). This CDR3 has 14 residues. The CDR3 coding sequence is TGTGCCTGGAGGCCCGTAGAGGGGGCCAACGTCCTGACTTTC. Translated, it gives CAWRPVEGANVLTF.

The chain is built from TRBV5-1 and TRBJ2-7; TRBD1 is a possible D gene (5 bases). Deletions cut 0 bases from V and 2 bases from J, with 12 bases between. The CDR3 length is 15 residues. The germline gives CDR1 SGHRS, CDR2 YFSETQ. The CDR3 DNA sequence: TGCGCCAGCAGCTTGGGGGGCATAGGCACCTACGAGCAGTACTTC. Translation gives CASSLGGIGTYEQYF.

This clone was detected a few times. The genes are TRBV15 and TRBJ2-3; 11 bases match TRBD2. With V trimmed by 8 bases and J by 1 base, 11 bases remained unmatched. The CDR3 spans 17 residues. The germline V gene has CDR1 LNHNV and CDR2 YYDKDF (reference sequence). CDR3 amino acids: CATARRGTSGRTDTQYF. The DNA of the CDR3 is TGTGCCACCGCAAGGAGGGGGACTAGCGGACGCACAGATACGCAGTATTTT.

The V gene is TRBV5-1, the J gene TRBJ2-3, with unresolved D. Germline CDR1 reads SGHRS; CDR2 reads YFSETQ. V lost 2 bases and J 1 base, leaving 11 bases between the germline ends. The CDR3 length is 15 residues. In nucleotides, the CDR3 is TGCGCCAGCAGCTTTTCCGACCTCGGCACAGATACGCAGTATTTT. Protein sequence: CASSFSDLGTDTQYF.

For the CDR3, the DNA is TGCAGCTGGGGTAGCGGGCGCGGCTCTCAGCCCCAGCATTTT. Amino acids: CSWGSGRGSQPQHF. The chain couples TRBV29-1 to TRBJ1-5, with no clear D. Trimming shortened V by 8 bases and J by 6 bases, and 20 bases separated the two germline ends. The CDR3 contains 14 residues. Germline V CDR1 and CDR2: SQVTM, ANQGSEA.

The chain uses TRBV29-1 and TRBJ1-1; tentative D call: TRBD1 (6 bases). Trimming pared 6 bases from V and 1 base from J, leaving 12 bases between. Germline V gene data show CDR1 as SQVTM and CDR2 as ANQGSEA. This CDR3 spans 13 amino acids. The CDR3 region has the DNA TGCAGCGTCGCGGGACAAGGGAACACTGAAGCTTTCTTT. Amino acids: CSVAGQGNTEAFF.

The V call is TRBV7-9, the J call TRBJ2-1; 7 bases map to TRBD2. The CDR3 is 12 amino acids. Germline lookup yields CDR1 SEHNR and CDR2 FQNEAQ (reference sequence). The V and J ends lost 4 bases and 9 bases, in that order; junction bases with no gene match: 3. The CDR3: CASSSLASEQFF. For the CDR3, the DNA is TGTGCCAGCAGCTCACTAGCGAGTGAGCAGTTCTTC.

This clone has just a few counts. V usage is TRBV27 and J usage is TRBJ1-1; D perhaps matches TRBD1 (5 bases). The CDR3 sequence is 14 residues long. Trimming cost V 6 bases and J 2 bases, with 13 bases left between them. CDR1 is MNHEY and CDR2 is SMNVEV in the germline V gene (reference sequence). The CDR3 loop is CASRWMGGNTEAFF. CDR3 sequence (DNA): TGTGCCAGCAGGTGGATGGGGGGTAACACTGAAGCTTTCTTT.

This clone has only one observation. V usage is TRBV7-9 and J usage is TRBJ2-7; D is unclear. The CDR3 loop spans 14 amino acids. Germline values: CDR1 SEHNR, CDR2 FQNEAQ (reference sequence). Trimming left V 2 bases short and J 0 bases short, with 8 bases between. CDR3 coding DNA: TGTGCCAGCAGCTTACCGCCCCGCTCCTACGAGCAGTACTTC. Encoded protein: CASSLPPRSYEQYF.

The rearrangement uses TRBV7-9 and TRBJ2-4, with TRBD1 identical over 10 bases. The CDR3 is 14 amino acids. Losses at the gene ends were 4 bases for V and 8 bases for J; bases not matched to a gene: 5. Germline loops: CDR1 SEHNR, CDR2 FQNEAQ (reference sequence). The chain's CDR3 is CASSYSGTGDIQYF. The CDR3 nucleotides read TGTGCCAGCAGCTATTCCGGGACAGGGGACATTCAGTACTTC.

In its sample, this clone was seen a few times. J is TRBJ2-7 and V is TRBV5-1, with TRBD1 as a possible D gene (6 bases). From germline, CDR1 is SGHRS and CDR2 YFSETQ. The CDR3 is made up of 13 amino acids. V lost 4 bases and J lost 5, with 13 bases in between. The CDR3 coding sequence is TGCGCCAGCAGCGACGATGCAGGGGACGAGCAGTACTTC. The encoded protein is CASSDDAGDEQYF.

The genes are TRBV27 and TRBJ2-7; TRBD1 is a possible D gene (6 bases). The CDR3 consists of 14 residues. Trimming took 5 bases from V and 5 from J, leaving 16 bases between them. Germline CDR1 and CDR2: MNHEY and SMNVEV (reference sequence). The CDR3, as DNA: TGTGCCAGCAGTGTAATCAGGGGAACCCACGAGCAGTACTTC. It is translated as CASSVIRGTHEQYF.

The genes are TRBV27 and TRBJ2-3; 8 bases are shared with TRBD2. V shed 6 bases and J 0 bases; nucleotides not matched to a gene: 8. Germline assignment: CDR1 MNHEY and CDR2 SMNVEV (reference sequence). The CDR3 runs 16 residues. The CDR3: CASSSLAGTSTDTQYF. In DNA, the CDR3 is TGTGCCAGCAGCTCCTTAGCGGGGACTAGCACAGATACGCAGTATTTT.

The V gene is TRBV6-5, the J gene TRBJ2-7; 12 bases are a match to TRBD2. CDR1 and CDR2 (germline): MNHEY, SVGAGI. This CDR3 is 15 amino acids long. V was clipped by 5 bases and J by 0 bases; unmatched bases: 2. CDR3: CASSLAGGLSYEQYF. CDR3 in DNA: TGTGCCAGCAGTCTAGCGGGAGGGCTCTCCTACGAGCAGTACTTC.

The chain couples TRBV7-2 to TRBJ2-1; 8 nucleotides align to TRBD2. Unmatched junction bases numbered 0, after V lost 2 bases and J lost 6 bases. The germline V gene encodes CDR1 SGHTA and CDR2 FQGNSA. The CDR3 totals 13 residues. In DNA, the CDR3 is TGTGCCAGCAGCTTACTAGCGGGCAATGAGCAGTTCTTC. As protein: CASSLLAGNEQFF.

The rearrangement links TRBV9 to TRBJ2-3; maybe TRBD2 (6 bases). With 0 bases removed from V and 6 bases from J, the gap between germline ends came to 11 bases. Germline lookup yields CDR1 SGDLS and CDR2 YYNGEE. This CDR3 region has 14 residues. CDR3 in amino acids: CASSVEGTEDTQYF. CDR3 sequence (DNA): TGTGCCAGCAGCGTAGAAGGGACTGAGGATACGCAGTATTTT.

As concerns this clone: The sample holds other DNA sequences that translate to the same CDR3. The chain links TRBV30 to TRBJ2-2; the D is unclear. Trimming removed 2 bases from V and 1 base from J, with 5 bases in between. The CDR3 totals 13 residues. The germline CDR1 and CDR2 sequences are GTSNPN and SVGIG (reference sequence). The CDR3 here is CAWSLGNTGELFF. The CDR3 nucleotides are TGTGCCTGGAGTTTGGGGAACACCGGGGAGCTGTTTTTT.

The chain joins TRBV9 to TRBJ1-1; D is unclear. Germline values: CDR1 SGDLS, CDR2 YYNGEE. Trimming pared 0 bases from V and 5 bases from J, leaving 11 bases between. CDR3 length: 14 residues. CDR3 nucleotide sequence: TGTGCCAGCAGCGTAGCCTGGGGAGAGACTGAAGCTTTCTTT. Translated, it gives CASSVAWGETEAFF.

As concerns this clone: Other DNA sequences in this specimen translate into the identical CDR3. This chain links TRBV7-9 with TRBJ2-5, with 7 positions matching TRBD1. This CDR3 comprises 14 residues. Trimming took 4 bases from V and 1 from J; bases not matched to a gene: 3. CDR1 is SEHNR and CDR2 is FQNEAQ in the germline V gene (reference sequence). The CDR3 is CASSSDRAQETQYF. For the CDR3, the DNA is TGTGCCAGCAGCTCCGACAGGGCCCAAGAGACCCAGTACTTC.